Sequencing of this TCR beta chain was carried out in a study of control samples from healthy donors and cancer patients. The V gene's germline CDR1 is SGHTA and CDR2 FQGNSA. This CDR3 contains 17 residues. The V end lost 1 base, the J end lost 3 bases, and 16 bases lay between the germline ends. TCRdb keeps only in-frame clones here, not all; method: immunoSEQ multiplex PCR. This sample contains some 180,000 clones. Specimen: blood. The sequence derives from a woman aged 25-40 years in good health. This chain connects TRBV7-2 to TRBJ2-1; D possibly corresponds to TRBD2 (5 bases). Here the CDR3 reads CASSLGGQRQLYNEQFF. The CDR3 region has the DNA TGTGCCAGCAGCTTAGGGGGTCAGCGGCAACTCTACAATGAGCAGTTCTTC.